The source of this TCR beta chain is a study of cytomegalovirus exposure and HLA in healthy donors. Study conclusions and caveats: One variant, a missense change in DCLRE1C, was linked in a later analysis to TCR beta V- and J-gene trimming. Earlier analysis yielded a pattern in which most TCR beta V segments were productive about 90% or about 30% of the time. A later analysis by the authors found several of the most significant clusters apparently linked to common viral pathogens.

PCR amplification relied on 60 Vbeta primers (plus 13 Jbeta primers). In the original workflow: Among the unique TCR beta chains that a later analysis counted, 80 million to 100 million in all, some 10 million were shared. The assay was immunoSEQ multiplex PCR, and TCRdb's table has in-frame clones only and misses some. Clonal size and the V and J genes are those of that table, whereas D and trimming came from the DNA. The data show about 160,000 clones, 79% seen once. The V gene end was trimmed by 7 bases and the J gene end by 5 bases; junction bases not matched to a gene: 11. The CDR3 contains 15 residues. CDR1 is SNHLY and CDR2 is FYNNEI in the germline V gene. This clone was seen only a few times. Its target is unknown.

The sequencing sample was made of PBMCs. This TCR was sampled from a man in his fifties in good health and CMV-seropositive. The chain recombines TRBV2 with TRBJ2-5; 9 bases are shared with TRBD2. CDR3 loop: CASKRGLAGSETQYF. Here the CDR3 DNA reads TGTGCCAGCAAAAGGGGCCTAGCGGGGTCGGAGACCCAGTACTTC.